Below are 25 T cell receptor beta chains sequenced from a single sample in a study of blood T cell repertoires in COVID-19. The data were produced by immunoSEQ multiplex PCR, yet TCRdb's version contains in-frame clones alone and is incomplete. The sample lists under 120,000 clones, 80% to 90% seen once, with about 34% in the top ten. Sequencing was performed on peripheral blood. The origin of the receptors is a woman aged 80 or over with acute or convalescent COVID-19.

The J gene is TRBJ2-1, the V gene TRBV6-2 or TRBV6-3, with TRBD1 matching over 7 bases. V shed 3 bases and J 6 bases; nucleotides not matched to a gene: 2. Per the germline V gene, CDR1 is MNHEY and CDR2 is SVGEGT. The CDR3 has 13 residues. The CDR3 DNA is TGTGCCAGCAGTTATGCAGGGGGCAATGAGCAGTTCTTC. Amino acids: CASSYAGGNEQFF.

This CDR3 is CASSIQPGQGYFSNTGELFF. The CDR3 nucleotides read TGTGCCAGTAGTATACAACCGGGACAGGGTTATTTTTCGAACACCGGGGAGCTGTTTTTT. The V call is TRBV19, the J call TRBJ2-2; 9 bases agree with TRBD1. V was clipped by 2 bases and J by 0 bases; unmatched bases: 13. CDR1 is LNHDA and CDR2 is SQIVND in the germline V gene (reference sequence). The CDR3 extends over 20 amino acids.

V and J are TRBV2 and TRBJ1-2; D is perhaps TRBD1 (6 bases). V was trimmed by 7 bases and J by 7 bases, leaving 10 bases between them. The length of the CDR3 is 11 residues. Germline values: CDR1 SNHLY, CDR2 FYNNEI. The CDR3, as DNA: TGTGCCAGCAAGGTCAGGGGTGGCTACACCTTC. This gives the protein CASKVRGGYTF.

In DNA form, the CDR3 reads TGTGCCAGCAGCCGGATAGGGACTAGCAGGAACCAAGAGACCCAGTACTTC. This translates into CASSRIGTSRNQETQYF. The chain has TRBV14 and TRBJ2-5; TRBD2 agrees at 9 bases. V shed 4 bases, J shed 0 bases, and the junction held 9 bases outside the gene matches. Germline loops: CDR1 SGHDN, CDR2 FVKESK. The CDR3 sequence is 17 residues long.

The chain couples TRBV9 to TRBJ2-7; D is possibly TRBD1 (6 bases). The CDR3 totals 16 residues. Germline CDR1 is SGDLS and CDR2 is YYNGEE. Trimming cost V 3 bases and J 2 bases, with 18 bases left between them. The CDR3 protein is CASSADPGVGPYEQYF. The CDR3 DNA is TGTGCCAGCAGCGCAGACCCAGGGGTTGGGCCCTACGAGCAGTACTTC.

The V and J genes are TRBV20-1 and TRBJ2-3; tentative D call: TRBD1 (5 bases). Per the germline V gene, CDR1 is DFQATT and CDR2 is SNEGSKA (reference sequence). V was trimmed by 3 bases and J by 7 bases, leaving 14 bases between them. The CDR3 spans 13 residues. CDR3 protein: CSASGATWNTQYF. In DNA, the CDR3 is TGCAGTGCTAGTGGGGCTACTTGGAATACGCAGTATTTT.

This chain connects TRBV28 to TRBJ1-1; 7 bases are shared with TRBD1. Germline V gene lookup returns CDR1 MDHEN and CDR2 SYDVKM. The CDR3 covers 16 residues. Losses at the gene ends were 3 bases for V and 0 bases for J; bases not matched to a gene: 7. CDR3 protein: CASSFTLGQMNTEAFF. CDR3 DNA sequence: TGTGCCAGCAGTTTCACCTTGGGACAGATGAACACTGAAGCTTTCTTT.

The CDR3 nucleotides read TGCGCCAGCAGCTTGGCAGGGGGGCCGCTTCAGCCCCAGCATTTT. Amino acid sequence: CASSLAGGPLQPQHF. The chain combines TRBV5-1 with TRBJ1-5; the match to TRBD1 covers 7 bases. CDR3 size: 15 residues. J gave up 6 bases and V 0 bases, and 6 bases lay outside the gene matches. Germline values: CDR1 SGHRS, CDR2 YFSETQ.

The rearrangement uses TRBV19 and TRBJ1-1; 7 bases fit TRBD1. Germline assignment: CDR1 LNHDA and CDR2 SQIVND (reference sequence). CDR3 length equals 15 residues. V lost 0 bases and J lost 2; bases outside the gene matches: 3. This CDR3 is CASSIDRDSNTEAFF. CDR3 bases: TGTGCCAGTAGTATAGACCGGGACAGCAACACTGAAGCTTTCTTT. Using reference TRBV19 and TRBJ1-1 for the parts outside the CDR3, the full variable domain is DGGITQSPKYLFRKEGQNVTLSCEQNLNHDAMYWYRQDPGQGLRLIYYSQIVNDFQKGDIAEGYSVSREKKESFPLTVTSAQKNPTAFYLCASSIDRDSNTEAFFGQGTRLTVV.

This chain links TRBV5-6 with TRBJ1-2, with D possibly being TRBD1 (6 bases). Looked up from germline, CDR1 is SGHDT and CDR2 is YYEEEE. This CDR3 comprises 14 residues. V was pared by 4 bases and J by 4 bases, with 14 bases between. As DNA, the CDR3 is TGTGCCAGCAGCACAGGGTCCTCGTCCTATGGCTACACCTTC. It yields the protein CASSTGSSSYGYTF.

The DNA for the CDR3 is TGTGCCAGCAGTTCCGGGACTTCGGGCTACGAGCAGTACTTC. Amino acid sequence: CASSSGTSGYEQYF. V is TRBV2 and J is TRBJ2-7, with a weak D call TRBD2 (6 bases). Germline V lookup: CDR1 SNHLY, CDR2 FYNNEI. V lost 5 bases and J lost 3, with 14 bases in between. The CDR3 loop spans 14 amino acids.

The chain links TRBV13 to TRBJ2-4, with 7 bases identical to TRBD1. V shed 4 bases, J shed 3 bases, and the junction held 6 bases outside the gene matches. The CDR3 sequence is 15 residues long. The germline V gene has CDR1 PRHDT and CDR2 FYEKMQ (reference sequence). CDR3: CASSSGTDFKNIQYF. For the CDR3, the DNA is TGTGCCAGCAGCTCTGGGACAGATTTCAAAAACATTCAGTACTTC.

The chain recombines TRBV2 with TRBJ1-3; perhaps TRBD1 as D (5 bases). The CDR3 has 15 residues. Germline V CDR1 and CDR2: SNHLY, FYNNEI. Trimming pared 8 bases from V and 0 bases from J, leaving 14 bases between. CDR3 nucleotide sequence: TGTGCCAGCGCTAGGGGAGGCGACTCTGGAAACACCATATATTTT. It translates to CASARGGDSGNTIYF.

This clone was detected only a few times. This sequence joins TRBV12-3 or TRBV12-4 and TRBJ1-2; perhaps TRBD1 as D (6 bases). The V gene lost 2 bases and the J gene lost 8 bases, with 9 bases spanning the gap. The length of the CDR3 is 12 residues. This CDR3 is CASSLHRDGYTF. The DNA for the CDR3 is TGTGCCAGCAGTTTACACAGGGACGGCTACACCTTC.

The gene calls are TRBV11-2 and TRBJ1-3, with a tentative D call TRBD1 (5 bases). Between the trimmed V and J ends, which lost 9 bases and 4 bases, there was a span of 13 bases. Per the germline V gene, CDR1 is SGHAT and CDR2 is FQNNGV. There are 13 residues in the CDR3. CDR3 loop: CASLQGPGNTIYF. For the CDR3, the DNA is TGTGCCAGTCTCCAGGGCCCCGGAAACACCATATATTTT.

The V gene is TRBV6-2 or TRBV6-3, the J gene TRBJ1-6; D may be TRBD1 (6 bases). CDR1 is MNHEY, CDR2 SVGEGT, per germline. The germline V and J ends were trimmed by 0 bases and 4 bases, with 25 bases remaining between them. CDR3 size: 21 residues. The CDR3 DNA sequence: TGTGCCAGCAGTTACTCTTCGGTACTTTGGGTCAGGGGCCGTTATAATTCACCCCTCCACTTT. It yields the protein CASSYSSVLWVRGRYNSPLHF.

This sequence joins TRBV7-9 and TRBJ2-3, with D possibly TRBD2 on 5 matching bases. Per the germline V gene, CDR1 is SEHNR and CDR2 is FQNEAQ (reference sequence). CDR3 length: 15 residues. The ends were cut back, 5 bases at V and 2 bases at J, with 14 bases in the middle. This chain's CDR3 is CASSPGVGVTDTQYF. CDR3 coding DNA: TGTGCCAGCAGCCCCGGGGTGGGTGTCACAGATACGCAGTATTTT.

The rearrangement joins TRBV10-1 to TRBJ2-5, with 8 bases that match TRBD1. The ends lost 5 bases at V and 5 bases at J; junction bases unmatched: 16. The CDR3 sequence is 17 residues long. Germline loops: CDR1 WNHNN, CDR2 SYGVQD (reference sequence). This CDR3 is CASSPGQGRLLEETQYF. CDR3 DNA sequence: TGCGCCAGCAGTCCCGGACAGGGACGGCTTTTGGAGGAGACCCAGTACTTC.

V is TRBV29-1 and J is TRBJ2-7, with 7 bases that match TRBD1. J was trimmed by 3 bases and V by 8 bases; bases with no gene match: 10. Germline values: CDR1 SQVTM, CDR2 ANQGSEA. CDR3 length: 13 amino acids. CDR3 sequence (DNA): TGCAGCACATCGGAACAGGGGCACTACGAGCAGTACTTC. Its protein is CSTSEQGHYEQYF.

The rearrangement joins TRBV5-6 to TRBJ2-7; 7 bases map to TRBD2. V lost 3 bases to trimming and J lost 2 bases; unmatched junction nucleotides: 5. The CDR3 covers 14 residues. Per the germline V gene, CDR1 is SGHDT and CDR2 is YYEEEE. CDR3 DNA sequence: TGTGCCAGCAGCTACACGGGGGGAACCTACGAGCAGTACTTC. Amino acids: CASSYTGGTYEQYF.

The chain carries TRBV6-5 and TRBJ2-7; TRBD2 matches 16 bases. The germline V gene encodes CDR1 MNHEY and CDR2 SVGAGI. This CDR3 comprises 15 residues. Losses at the gene ends were 6 bases for V and 12 bases for J; bases not matched to a gene: 11. In DNA form, the CDR3 reads TGTGCCAGCAGCCGGGGACTAGCGGGGGGGCCGGTTCTGTACTTC. Protein: CASSRGLAGGPVLYF.

The chain joins TRBV13 to TRBJ2-3; D ambiguous. The CDR3 loop spans 12 amino acids. Looked up from germline, CDR1 is PRHDT and CDR2 is FYEKMQ (reference sequence). V gave up 5 bases and J gave up 2 bases, with 5 bases separating them. CDR3 nucleotide sequence: TGTGCCAGCAGCCCTACCACAGATACGCAGTATTTT. Encoded protein: CASSPTTDTQYF.

The V call is TRBV2, the J call TRBJ2-7; 9 bases agree with TRBD1. With V trimmed by 0 bases and J by 2 bases, 2 bases remained unmatched. Germline-derived CDR1 and CDR2 are SNHLY and FYNNEI. This CDR3 has 15 amino acids. This CDR3 reads CASSEAWTGAYEQYF. The CDR3 DNA sequence: TGTGCCAGCAGTGAAGCGTGGACAGGGGCCTACGAGCAGTACTTC.

The J gene is TRBJ1-2, the V gene TRBV2, with 7 bases identical to TRBD1. This CDR3 spans 13 amino acids. V lost 3 bases, J lost 4 bases, and 2 bases stayed unmatched. Germline CDR1 SNHLY, CDR2 FYNNEI. CDR3 nucleotide sequence: TGTGCCAGCAGTGACAGGGGGATCTATGGCTACACCTTC. It encodes CASSDRGIYGYTF. The variable domain in full, completed from reference TRBV2 and TRBJ1-2, reads EPEVTQTPSHQVTQMGQEVILRCVPISNHLYFYWYRQILGQKVEFLVSFYNNEISEKSEIFDDQFSVERPDGSNFTLKIRSTKLEDSAMYFCASSDRGIYGYTFGSGTRLTVV.

The chain recombines TRBV30 with TRBJ2-7; D perhaps matches TRBD1 (6 bases). Trimming removed 8 bases at V and 6 bases at J, with 20 bases between. CDR1 and CDR2 (germline): GTSNPN, SVGIG (reference sequence). The CDR3 contains 13 residues. CDR3 sequence: CANNRVPTGEQYF. CDR3 nucleotide sequence: TGTGCCAATAACAGGGTACCTACGGGCGAGCAGTACTTC.